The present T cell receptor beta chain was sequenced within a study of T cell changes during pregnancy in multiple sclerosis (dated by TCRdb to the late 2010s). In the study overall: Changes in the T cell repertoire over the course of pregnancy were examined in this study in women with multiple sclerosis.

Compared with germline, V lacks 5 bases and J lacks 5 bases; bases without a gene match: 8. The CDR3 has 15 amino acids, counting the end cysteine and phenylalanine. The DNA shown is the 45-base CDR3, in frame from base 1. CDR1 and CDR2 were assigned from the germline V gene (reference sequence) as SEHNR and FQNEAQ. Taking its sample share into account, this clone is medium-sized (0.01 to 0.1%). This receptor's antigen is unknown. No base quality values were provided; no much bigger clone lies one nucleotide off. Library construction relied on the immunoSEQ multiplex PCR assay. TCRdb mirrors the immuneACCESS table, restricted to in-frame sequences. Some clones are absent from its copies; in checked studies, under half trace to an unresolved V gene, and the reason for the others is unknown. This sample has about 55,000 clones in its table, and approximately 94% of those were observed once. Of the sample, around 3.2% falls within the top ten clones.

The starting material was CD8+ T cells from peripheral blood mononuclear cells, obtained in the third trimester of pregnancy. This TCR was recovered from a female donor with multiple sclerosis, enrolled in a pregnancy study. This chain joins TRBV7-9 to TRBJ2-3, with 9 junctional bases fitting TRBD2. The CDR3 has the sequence CASSTLAGAVDTQYF. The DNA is TGTGCCAGCAGCACTTTAGCGGGAGCGGTAGATACGCAGTATTTT.